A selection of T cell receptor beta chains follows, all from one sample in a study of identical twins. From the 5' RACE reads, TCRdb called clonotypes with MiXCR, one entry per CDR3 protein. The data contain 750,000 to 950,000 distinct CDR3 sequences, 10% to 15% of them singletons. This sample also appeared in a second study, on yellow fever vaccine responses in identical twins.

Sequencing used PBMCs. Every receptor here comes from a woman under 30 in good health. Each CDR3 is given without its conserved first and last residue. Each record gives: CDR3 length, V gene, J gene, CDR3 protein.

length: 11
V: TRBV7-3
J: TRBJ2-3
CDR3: ASSPSPSDTQY

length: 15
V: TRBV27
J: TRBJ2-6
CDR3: ATSGSPPSSGANVLT

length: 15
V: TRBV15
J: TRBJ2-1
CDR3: ATSRAHMVGSYNEQF

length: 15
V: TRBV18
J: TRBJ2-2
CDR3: ASSPGPGSKDTGELF

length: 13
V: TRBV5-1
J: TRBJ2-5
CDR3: ASSLVANPQETQY

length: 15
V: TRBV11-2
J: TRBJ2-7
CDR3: ASSLGFSGTPSYEQY

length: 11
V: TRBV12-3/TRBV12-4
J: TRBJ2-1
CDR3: ASSAGGGNEQF

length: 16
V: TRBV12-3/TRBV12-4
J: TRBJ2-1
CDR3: ASSLIFVDREESNEQF

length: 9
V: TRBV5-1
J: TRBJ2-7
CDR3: ASSANYEQY

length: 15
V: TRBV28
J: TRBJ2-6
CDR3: ASRQGALASGANVLT

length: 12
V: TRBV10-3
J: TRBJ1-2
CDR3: AISDPRDSYGYT

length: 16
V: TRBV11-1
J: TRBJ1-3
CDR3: ASSARQGAAVEWNTIY

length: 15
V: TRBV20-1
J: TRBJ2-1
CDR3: SPGFPGWREGWNEQF

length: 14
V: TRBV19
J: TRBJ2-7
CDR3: ASSMYFWTGTNEQY

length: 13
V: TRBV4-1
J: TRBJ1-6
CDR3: ASSQGGGGNSPLH

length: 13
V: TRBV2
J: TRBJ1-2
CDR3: ASNRIQDRDRGYT

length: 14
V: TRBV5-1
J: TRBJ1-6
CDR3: ASSLGESSYNSPLH